This T cell receptor beta chain was identified during a study of OX40 agonist ivuxolimab in advanced cancers. As for the study in general: Given to patients was ivuxolimab, an agonistic anti-OX40 (CD134) antibody.

In the case of this clone: The antigen is undetermined.

V shed 5 bases, J shed 2 bases, and the junction held 2 bases outside the gene matches. CDR3 length: 15 residues. Germline lookup yields CDR1 SNHLY and CDR2 FYNNEI. Study results and limitations: Determination of antigen specificity was not performed for the expanded peripheral T cells.

Repertoires were generated with immunoSEQ multiplex PCR, while TCRdb's copy carries only in-frame clones and drops some. The table shows tens of thousands of clones, with 90% occurring only once. The chain has TRBV2 and TRBJ2-1; 11 bases are shared with TRBD1. The TCR sequence derives from an adult with an advanced solid tumor such as melanoma, head and neck, liver or kidney cancer. Material: CD4+ or CD8+ T cells sorted from blood, obtained in a trial of the OX40 agonist ivuxolimab. The CDR3 DNA reads TGTGCCAGCAGTTTGGACAGGGGGCCCTACAATGAGCAGTTCTTC. This encodes CASSLDRGPYNEQFF.